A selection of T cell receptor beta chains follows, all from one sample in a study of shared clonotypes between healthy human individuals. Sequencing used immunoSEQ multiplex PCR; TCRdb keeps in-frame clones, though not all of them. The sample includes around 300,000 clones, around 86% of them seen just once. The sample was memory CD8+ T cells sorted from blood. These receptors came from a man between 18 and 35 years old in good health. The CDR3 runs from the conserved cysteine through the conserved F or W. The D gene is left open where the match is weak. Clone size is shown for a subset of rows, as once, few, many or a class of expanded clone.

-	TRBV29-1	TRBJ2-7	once	TGCAGCGCCGTCATCCGGGGGAAGAAAAAGAACTACGAGCAGTACTTC	CSAVIRGKKKNYEQYF
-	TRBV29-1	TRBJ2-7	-	TGCAGCGCCGGGGGCAGGGGCCCACTCTACGAGCAGTACTTC	CSAGGRGPLYEQYF
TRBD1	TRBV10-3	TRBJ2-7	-	TGTGCCATCACCGATAAGATGGAGGGGACAGGTACCTACGAGCAGTACTTC	CAITDKMEGTGTYEQYF
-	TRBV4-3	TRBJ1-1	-	TGCGCCAGCAGCCAAGAAAATTCAGGGACCGTTACTGAAGCTTTCTTT	CASSQENSGTVTEAFF
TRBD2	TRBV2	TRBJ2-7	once	TGTGCCAGCAGTGACAGCGGGGGCTATATCTGGCAGTACTTC	CASSDSGGYIWQYF
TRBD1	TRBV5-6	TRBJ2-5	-	TGTGCCAGCAGCACCGGGACAGAGGGAGAGACCCAGTACTTC	CASSTGTEGETQYF
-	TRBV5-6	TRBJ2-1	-	TGTGCCAGCAGCTGGACAGCTAATGAGCAGTTCTTC	CASSWTANEQFF
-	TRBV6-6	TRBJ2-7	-	TGTGCCAGCAGTGCCCCCGGGGCCTTCTCCGAGCAGTACTTC	CASSAPGAFSEQYF
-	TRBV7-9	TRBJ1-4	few	TGTGCCAGCACCACTCCGGGGTGGGAAAAACTGTTTTTT	CASTTPGWEKLFF
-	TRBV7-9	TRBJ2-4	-	TGTGCCAGCAGCTGGACCAACCGAGAGGCCAAAAACATTCAGTACTTC	CASSWTNREAKNIQYF
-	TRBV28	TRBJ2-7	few	TGTGCCAGCAGTTTATTGTTGTCGACCGCCGGCGAGCAGTACTTC	CASSLLLSTAGEQYF
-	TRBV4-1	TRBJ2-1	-	TGCGCCAGCAGCCAAGACCAACTAGCCGACAATGAGCAGTTCTTC	CASSQDQLADNEQFF
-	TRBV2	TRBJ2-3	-	TGTGCCAGCAGTGAGGATGGGGAGGAAACATTCACAGATACGCAGTATTTT	CASSEDGEETFTDTQYF
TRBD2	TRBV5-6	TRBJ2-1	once	TGTGCCAGCAGCTTGGCCTTCGCGGGAGTTAATGAGCAGTTCTTC	CASSLAFAGVNEQFF
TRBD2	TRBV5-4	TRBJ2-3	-	TGTGCCAGCAGCTTGATGGGCGGGGGGGCCTTCTGGTCAGATACGCAGTATTTT	CASSLMGGGAFWSDTQYF
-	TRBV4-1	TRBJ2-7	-	TGCGCCAGCAGCCAAGCGGGCGTCGGTTCCTACGAGCAGTACTTC	CASSQAGVGSYEQYF
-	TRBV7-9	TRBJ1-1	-	TGTGCCAGCAGTTCAGGGGAAACTGAAGCTTTCTTT	CASSSGETEAFF
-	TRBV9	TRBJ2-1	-	TGTGCCAGCAGCGCTGAGGGACTGCGAACCGATGAGCAGTTCTTC	CASSAEGLRTDEQFF
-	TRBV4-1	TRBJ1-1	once	TGCGCCAGCAGCCACCGGGTCGGGTTAGTTACGACTGAAGCTTTCTTT	CASSHRVGLVTTEAFF
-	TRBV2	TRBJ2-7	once	TGTGCCAGCGCGGGACTGCCTGACTACGAGCAGTACTTC	CASAGLPDYEQYF
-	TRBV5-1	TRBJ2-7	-	TGCGCCAGCAGCTTTGGGGGAGGAGACGAGCAGTACTTC	CASSFGGGDEQYF
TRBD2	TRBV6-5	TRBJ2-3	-	TGTGCCAGCAGTTACCCGGGACTAGGGCCAGGGGATACGCAGTATTTT	CASSYPGLGPGDTQYF
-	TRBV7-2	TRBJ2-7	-	TGTGCCAGCAGCTTAGGCGGGACAGCTTCCTACGAGCAGTACTTC	CASSLGGTASYEQYF
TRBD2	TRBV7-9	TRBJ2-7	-	TGTGCCAGCAGCGCTCCAACTAGCGGACACTACGAGCAGTACTTC	CASSAPTSGHYEQYF
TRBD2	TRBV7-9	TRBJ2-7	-	TGTGCCAGCAGCCAACGAACTAGCGGGGATTACGAGCAGTACTTC	CASSQRTSGDYEQYF
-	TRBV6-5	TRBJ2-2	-	TGTGCCAGCAATATGAGGGACGGGGAGCTGTTTTTT	CASNMRDGELFF
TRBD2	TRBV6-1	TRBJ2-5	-	TGTGCCAGCAGTGAGACTAGCGGGGGGGCCGAGACCCAGTACTTC	CASSETSGGAETQYF
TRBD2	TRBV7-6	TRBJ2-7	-	TGTGCCAGCAGCTTAGGAACTAGCGGGAGCTACGAGCAGTACTTC	CASSLGTSGSYEQYF
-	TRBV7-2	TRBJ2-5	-	TGTGCCAGCAGCGTAGCGGACCTTGGGACCCAGTACTTC	CASSVADLGTQYF
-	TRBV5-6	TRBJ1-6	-	TGTGCCAGCAGCCCCGGCGGGGTGGTCGGACCCCTCCACTTT	CASSPGGVVGPLHF
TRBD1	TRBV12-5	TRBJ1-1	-	TGTGCTAGTGGCCCCCGGACAGGGCGGAACACTGAAGCTTTCTTT	CASGPRTGRNTEAFF
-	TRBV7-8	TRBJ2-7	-	TGTGCCAGCAGCTTGGCGCCATACTACGAGCAGTACTTC	CASSLAPYYEQYF
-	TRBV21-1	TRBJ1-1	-	TGTGCCAGCAGCAAATTCAGGGAACGGAACACTGAAGCTTTCTTT	CASSKFRERNTEAFF
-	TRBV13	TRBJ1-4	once	TGTGCCAGCAGCTTCGGAAAGGGACTGAGTGAAAAACTGTTTTTT	CASSFGKGLSEKLFF
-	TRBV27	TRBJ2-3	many	TGTGCCAGCAGGGTACAGGGTCTCACAGATACGCAGTATTTT	CASRVQGLTDTQYF
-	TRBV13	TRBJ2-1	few	TGTGCCAGCAGCTTAGAGGGAGGGGGCTCCTACAATGAGCAGTTCTTC	CASSLEGGGSYNEQFF
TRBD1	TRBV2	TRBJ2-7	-	TGTGCCAGCACGGGGCCGGGACAGGCCTACGAGCAGTACTTC	CASTGPGQAYEQYF
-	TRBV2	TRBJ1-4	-	TGTGCCAGCAGGGAGGGGGGCACAACTAATGAAAAACTGTTTTTT	CASREGGTTNEKLFF
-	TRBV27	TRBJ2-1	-	TGTGCCAGCAGTTTAGGTTTCAGGGAGTTCTTC	CASSLGFREFF
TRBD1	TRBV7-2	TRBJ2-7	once	TGTGCCAGCAGCCTCGGCCGAACAGGGGGCAACGAGCAGTACTTC	CASSLGRTGGNEQYF
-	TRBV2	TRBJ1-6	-	TGTGCCAGCAGTGATGGGCAGTCCTCCTATAATTCACCCCTCCACTTT	CASSDGQSSYNSPLHF
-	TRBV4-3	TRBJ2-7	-	TGCGCCAGCAGCCCGGGACTTAGGGCCTACGAGCAGTACTTC	CASSPGLRAYEQYF
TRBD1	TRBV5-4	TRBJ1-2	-	TGTGCCAGCAGCTTTAGACAGGGAGACTATGGCTACACCTTC	CASSFRQGDYGYTF
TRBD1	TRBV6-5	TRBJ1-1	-	TGTGCCAGCGGGTTAGGACAGGGTGCCACTGAAGCTTTCTTT	CASGLGQGATEAFF
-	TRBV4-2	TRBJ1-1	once	TGTGCCAGCAGCCTCGGGGAGGACACTGAAGCTTTCTTT	CASSLGEDTEAFF
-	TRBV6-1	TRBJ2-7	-	TGTGCCAGCAGTGAAAGCAACGAGCAGTACTTC	CASSESNEQYF
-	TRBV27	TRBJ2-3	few	TGTGCCAGCAGTTCGCCGGGGGAGAGGGCAAGTGGCACAGATACGCAGTATTTT	CASSSPGERASGTDTQYF
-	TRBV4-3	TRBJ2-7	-	TGCGCCAGCAGCCAAGGAAGTGATTACCTACAGTACTTC	CASSQGSDYLQYF
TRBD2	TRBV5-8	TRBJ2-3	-	TGTGCCAGCAGCCCAAGAGGGCTAGCGGGCACAGATACGCAGTATTTT	CASSPRGLAGTDTQYF
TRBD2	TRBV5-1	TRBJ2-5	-	TGCGCCAGCAGCTTCGGACTAGCGGGACAAGAGACCCAGTACTTC	CASSFGLAGQETQYF
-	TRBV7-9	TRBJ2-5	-	TGTGCCAGCAGCTTAGTGAGCTGGACAGCAAAAGAGACCCAGTACTTC	CASSLVSWTAKETQYF
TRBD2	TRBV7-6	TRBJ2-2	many	TGTGCCAGCAGCCCCACTAGCGGGAGCGCCGGGGAGCTGTTTTTT	CASSPTSGSAGELFF
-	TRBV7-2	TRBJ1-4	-	TGTGCCAGCAGCTTAGACTCAAGTTCTAATGAAAAACTGTTTTTT	CASSLDSSSNEKLFF
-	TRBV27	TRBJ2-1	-	TGTGCCAGCAGTTCCTCAATCCGCTCCTACAATGAGCAGTTCTTC	CASSSSIRSYNEQFF
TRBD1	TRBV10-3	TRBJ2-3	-	TGTGCCATCAGTGAGTCGACAGGGGTGGCAGATACGCAGTATTTT	CAISESTGVADTQYF
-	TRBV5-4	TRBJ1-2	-	TGTGCCAGCAGCTTGGAACCGCAGGGCGGCTACACCTTC	CASSLEPQGGYTF